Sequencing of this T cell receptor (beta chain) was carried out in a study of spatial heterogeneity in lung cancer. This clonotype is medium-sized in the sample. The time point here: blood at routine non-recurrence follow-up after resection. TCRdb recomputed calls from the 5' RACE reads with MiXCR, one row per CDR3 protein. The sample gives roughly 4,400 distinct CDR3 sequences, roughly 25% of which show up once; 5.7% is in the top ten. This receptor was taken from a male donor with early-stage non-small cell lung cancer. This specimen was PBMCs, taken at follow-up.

CDR3 coding DNA: TGTGCCAGCAGTGAGTCAGATACGCAGTATTTT. It is translated as CASSESDTQYF. The chain couples TRBV28 to TRBJ2-3; D is unclear. This CDR3 comprises 11 residues. V lost 5 bases, J lost 4 bases, and 4 bases lay in between. Germline CDR1 is MDHEN and CDR2 is SYDVKM.